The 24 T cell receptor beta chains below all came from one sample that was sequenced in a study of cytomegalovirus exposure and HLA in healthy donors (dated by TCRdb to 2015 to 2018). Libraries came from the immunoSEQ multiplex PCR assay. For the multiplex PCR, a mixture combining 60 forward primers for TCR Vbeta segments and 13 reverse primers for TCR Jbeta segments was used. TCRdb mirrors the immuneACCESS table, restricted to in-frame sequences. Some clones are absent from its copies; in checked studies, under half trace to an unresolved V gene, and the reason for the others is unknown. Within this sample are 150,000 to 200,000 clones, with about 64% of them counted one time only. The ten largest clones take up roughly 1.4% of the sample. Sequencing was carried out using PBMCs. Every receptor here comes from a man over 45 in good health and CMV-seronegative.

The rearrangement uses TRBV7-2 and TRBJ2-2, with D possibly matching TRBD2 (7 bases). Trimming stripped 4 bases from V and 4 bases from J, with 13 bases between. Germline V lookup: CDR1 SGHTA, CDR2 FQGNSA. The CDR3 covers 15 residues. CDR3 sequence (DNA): TGTGCCAGCAGCTCGTCCGGGGGGCCCACCGGGGAGCTGTTTTTT. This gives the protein CASSSSGGPTGELFF. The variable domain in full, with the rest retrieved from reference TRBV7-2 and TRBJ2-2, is GAGVSQSPSNKVTEKGKDVELRCDPISGHTALYWYRQSLGQGLEFLIYFQGNSAPDKSGLPSDRFSAERTGGSVSTLTIQRTQQEDSAVYLCASSSSGGPTGELFFGEGSRLTVL.

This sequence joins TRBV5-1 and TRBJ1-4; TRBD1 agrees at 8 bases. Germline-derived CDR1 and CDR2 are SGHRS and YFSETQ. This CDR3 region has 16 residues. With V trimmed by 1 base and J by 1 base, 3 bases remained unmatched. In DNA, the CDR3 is TGCGCCAGCAGCTTGTCAGGGGGCGAAACTAATGAAAAACTGTTTTTT. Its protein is CASSLSGGETNEKLFF.

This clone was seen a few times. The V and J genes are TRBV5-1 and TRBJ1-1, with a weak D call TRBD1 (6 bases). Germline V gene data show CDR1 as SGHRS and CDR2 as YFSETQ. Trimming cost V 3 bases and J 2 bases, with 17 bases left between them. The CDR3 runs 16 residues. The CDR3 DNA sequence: TGCGCCAGCAGCTCTTACGGCAGGACAGAAAACACTGAAGCTTTCTTT. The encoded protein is CASSSYGRTENTEAFF.

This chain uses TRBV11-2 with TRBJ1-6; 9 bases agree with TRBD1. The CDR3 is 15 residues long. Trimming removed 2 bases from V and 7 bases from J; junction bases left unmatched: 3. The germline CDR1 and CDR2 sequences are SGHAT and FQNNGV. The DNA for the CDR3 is TGTGCCAGCAGCTTAACAGGGGGCTCCAATTCACCCCTCCACTTT. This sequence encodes CASSLTGGSNSPLHF.

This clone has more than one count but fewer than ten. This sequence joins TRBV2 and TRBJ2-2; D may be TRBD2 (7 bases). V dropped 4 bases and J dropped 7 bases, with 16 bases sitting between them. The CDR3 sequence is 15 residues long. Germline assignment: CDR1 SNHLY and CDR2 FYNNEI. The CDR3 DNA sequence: TGTGCCAGCAGTGTAGGGGGGGCAAGCGGCGGGGAGCTGTTTTTT. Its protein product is CASSVGGASGGELFF.

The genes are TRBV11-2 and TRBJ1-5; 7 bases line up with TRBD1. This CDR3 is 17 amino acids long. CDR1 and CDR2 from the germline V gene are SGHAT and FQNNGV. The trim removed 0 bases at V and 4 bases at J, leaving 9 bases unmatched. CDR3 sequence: CASSLDLGQAFNQPQHF. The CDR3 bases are TGTGCCAGCAGCTTAGATCTCGGACAGGCTTTTAATCAGCCCCAGCATTTT. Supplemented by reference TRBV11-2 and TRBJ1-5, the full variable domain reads EAGVAQSPRYKIIEKRQSVAFWCNPISGHATLYWYQQILGQGPKLLIQFQNNGVVDDSQLPKDRFSAERLKGVDSTLKIQPAKLEDSAVYLCASSLDLGQAFNQPQHFGDGTRLSIL.

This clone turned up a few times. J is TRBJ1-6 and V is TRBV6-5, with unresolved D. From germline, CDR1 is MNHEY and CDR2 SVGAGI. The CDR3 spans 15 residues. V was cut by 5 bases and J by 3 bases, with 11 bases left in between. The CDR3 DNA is TGTGCCAGCAGTAACCAAGCATACTATAATTCACCCCTCCACTTT. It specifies CASSNQAYYNSPLHF.

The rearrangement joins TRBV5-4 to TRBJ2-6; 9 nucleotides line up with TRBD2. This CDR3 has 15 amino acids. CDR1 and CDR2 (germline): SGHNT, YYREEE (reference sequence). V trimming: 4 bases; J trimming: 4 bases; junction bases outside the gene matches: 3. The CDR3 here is CASSRGGAGANVLTF. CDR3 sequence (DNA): TGTGCCAGCAGCCGCGGGGGGGCCGGGGCCAACGTCCTGACTTTC.

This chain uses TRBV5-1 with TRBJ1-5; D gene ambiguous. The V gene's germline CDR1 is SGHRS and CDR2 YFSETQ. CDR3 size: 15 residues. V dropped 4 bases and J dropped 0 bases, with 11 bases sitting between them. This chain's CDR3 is CASSLLGDSNQPQHF. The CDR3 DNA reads TGCGCCAGCAGCCTACTGGGAGATAGCAATCAGCCCCAGCATTTT.

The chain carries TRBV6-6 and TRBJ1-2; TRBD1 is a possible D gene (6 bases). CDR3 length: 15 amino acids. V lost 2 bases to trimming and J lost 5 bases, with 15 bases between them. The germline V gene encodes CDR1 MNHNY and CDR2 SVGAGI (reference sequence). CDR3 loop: CASSYHSGVDYGYTF. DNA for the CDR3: TGTGCCAGCAGTTACCACTCAGGGGTTGATTATGGCTACACCTTC.

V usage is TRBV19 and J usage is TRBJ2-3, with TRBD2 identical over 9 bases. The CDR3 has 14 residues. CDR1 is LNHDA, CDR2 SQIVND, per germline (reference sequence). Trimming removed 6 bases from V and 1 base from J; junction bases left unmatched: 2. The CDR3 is CASRQRGGTDTQYF. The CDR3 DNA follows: TGTGCCAGTAGACAGCGGGGGGGCACAGATACGCAGTATTTT. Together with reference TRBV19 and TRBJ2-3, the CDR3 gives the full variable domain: DGGITQSPKYLFRKEGQNVTLSCEQNLNHDAMYWYRQDPGQGLRLIYYSQIVNDFQKGDIAEGYSVSREKKESFPLTVTSAQKNPTAFYLCASRQRGGTDTQYFGPGTRLTVL.

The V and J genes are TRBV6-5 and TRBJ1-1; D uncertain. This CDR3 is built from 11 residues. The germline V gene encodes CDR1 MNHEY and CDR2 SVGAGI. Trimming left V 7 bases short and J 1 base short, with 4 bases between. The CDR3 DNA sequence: TGTGCCAGCACCCGGAACACTGAAGCTTTCTTT. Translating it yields CASTRNTEAFF.

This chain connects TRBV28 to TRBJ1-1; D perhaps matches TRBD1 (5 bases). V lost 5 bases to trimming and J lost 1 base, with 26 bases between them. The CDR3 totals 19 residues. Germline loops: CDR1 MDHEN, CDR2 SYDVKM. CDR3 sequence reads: CASSPSRLVGPLGNTEAFF. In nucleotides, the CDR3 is TGTGCCAGCAGTCCCTCTCGTCTCGTGGGGCCACTGGGGAACACTGAAGCTTTCTTT.

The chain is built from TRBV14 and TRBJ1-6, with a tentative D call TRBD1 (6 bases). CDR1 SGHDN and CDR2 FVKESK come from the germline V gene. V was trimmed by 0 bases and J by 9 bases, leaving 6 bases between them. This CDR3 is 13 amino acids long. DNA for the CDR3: TGTGCCAGCAGCCAAGACAGGGGTTCACCCCTCCACTTT. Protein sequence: CASSQDRGSPLHF.

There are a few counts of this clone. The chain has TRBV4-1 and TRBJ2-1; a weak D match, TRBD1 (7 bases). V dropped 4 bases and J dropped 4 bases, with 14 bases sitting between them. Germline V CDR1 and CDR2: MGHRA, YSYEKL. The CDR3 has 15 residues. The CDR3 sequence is CASSPQGGPYNEQFF. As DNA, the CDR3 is TGCGCCAGCAGCCCCCAGGGGGGCCCGTACAATGAGCAGTTCTTC.

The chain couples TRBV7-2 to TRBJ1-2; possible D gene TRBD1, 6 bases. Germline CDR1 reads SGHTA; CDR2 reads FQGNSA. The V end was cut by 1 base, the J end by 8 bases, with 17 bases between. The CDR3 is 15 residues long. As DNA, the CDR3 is TGTGCCAGCAGCTTAGAACCCAGGGGAACGGGCGGCTACACCTTC. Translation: CASSLEPRGTGGYTF.

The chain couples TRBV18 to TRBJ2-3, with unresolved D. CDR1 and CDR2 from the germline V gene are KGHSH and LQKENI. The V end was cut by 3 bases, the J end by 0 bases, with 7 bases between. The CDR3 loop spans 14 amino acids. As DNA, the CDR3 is TGTGCCAGCTCACCGGCACCTAGCACAGATACGCAGTATTTT. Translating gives CASSPAPSTDTQYF. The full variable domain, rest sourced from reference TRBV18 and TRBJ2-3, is NAGVMQNPRHLVRRRGQEARLRCSPMKGHSHVYWYRQLPEEGLKFMVYLQKENIIDESGMPKERFSAEFPKEGPSILRIQQVVRGDSAAYFCASSPAPSTDTQYFGPGTRLTVL.

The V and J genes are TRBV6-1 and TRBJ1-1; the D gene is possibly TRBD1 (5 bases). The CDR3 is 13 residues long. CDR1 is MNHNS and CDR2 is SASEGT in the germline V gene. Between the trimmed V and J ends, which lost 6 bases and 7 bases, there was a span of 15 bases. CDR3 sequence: CASSAPGGGEAFF. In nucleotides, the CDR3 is TGTGCCAGCAGCGCACCGGGGGGGGGTGAAGCTTTCTTT.

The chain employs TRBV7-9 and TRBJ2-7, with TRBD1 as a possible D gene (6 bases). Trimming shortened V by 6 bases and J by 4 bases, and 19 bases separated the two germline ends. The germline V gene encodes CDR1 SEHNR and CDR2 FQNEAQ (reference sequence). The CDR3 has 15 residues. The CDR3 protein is CASSWGQGIGYEQYF. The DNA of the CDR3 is TGTGCCAGCAGTTGGGGGCAGGGGATTGGATACGAGCAGTACTTC.

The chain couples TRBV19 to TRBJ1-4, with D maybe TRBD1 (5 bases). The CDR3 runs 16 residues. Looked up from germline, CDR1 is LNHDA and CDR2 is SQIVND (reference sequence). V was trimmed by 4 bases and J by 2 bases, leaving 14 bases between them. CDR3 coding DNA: TGTGCCAGTAGTACGGCGTCGGGGGTGACTAATGAAAAACTGTTTTTT. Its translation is CASSTASGVTNEKLFF.

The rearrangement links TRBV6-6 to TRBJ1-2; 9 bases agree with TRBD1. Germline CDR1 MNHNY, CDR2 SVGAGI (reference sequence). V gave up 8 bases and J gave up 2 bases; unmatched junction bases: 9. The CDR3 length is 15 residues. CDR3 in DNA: TGTGCCAGCGCCCTATCCGGGACAGGGAACTATGGCTACACCTTC. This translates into CASALSGTGNYGYTF.

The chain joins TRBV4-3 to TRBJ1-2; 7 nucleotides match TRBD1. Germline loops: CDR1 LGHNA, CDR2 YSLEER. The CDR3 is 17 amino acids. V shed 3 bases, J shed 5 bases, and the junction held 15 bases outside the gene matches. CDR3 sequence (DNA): TGCGCCAGCAGCCAGAGAGGGACAGAACGATTTTTGTATGGCTACACCTTC. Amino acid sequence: CASSQRGTERFLYGYTF.

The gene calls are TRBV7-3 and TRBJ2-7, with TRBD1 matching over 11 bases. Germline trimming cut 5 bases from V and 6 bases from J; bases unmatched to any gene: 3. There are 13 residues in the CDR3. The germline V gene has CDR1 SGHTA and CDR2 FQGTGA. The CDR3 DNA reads TGTGCCAGCAGCCTGGACAGGGGGCTCGAGCAGTACTTC. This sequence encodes CASSLDRGLEQYF. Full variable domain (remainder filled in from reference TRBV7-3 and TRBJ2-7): GAGVSQTPSNKVTEKGKYVELRCDPISGHTALYWYRQSLGQGPEFLIYFQGTGAADDSGLPNDRFFAVRPEGSVSTLKIQRTERGDSAVYLCASSLDRGLEQYFGPGTRLTVT.

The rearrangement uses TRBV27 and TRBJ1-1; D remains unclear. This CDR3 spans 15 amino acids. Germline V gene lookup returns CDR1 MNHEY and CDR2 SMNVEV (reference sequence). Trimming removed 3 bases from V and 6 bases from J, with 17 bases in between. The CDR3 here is CASSFRRVDLAEAFF. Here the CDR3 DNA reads TGTGCCAGCAGTTTTCGGAGGGTCGATTTGGCTGAAGCTTTCTTT.